One T cell receptor (beta chain) is described in this entry. Its specificity is unknown. This sample is drawn from a study of cytomegalovirus exposure and HLA in healthy donors. Across the study: Membership in the Caucasian-associated ancestry cluster was found for 75% to 90% of roughly 360 genotyped donors.

The study's findings and limits: CMV serostatus was the only immune exposure information that was available.

The PCR used 60 Vbeta and 13 Jbeta primers. TCRdb keeps only in-frame clones here, not all; method: immunoSEQ multiplex PCR. This sample yields fewer than 110,000 clones, of which roughly 80% are seen a single time; 4.1% belongs to the top ten. Germline V gene data show CDR1 as MNHNY and CDR2 as SVGAGI (reference sequence). The CDR3 is made up of 14 amino acids. J gave up 7 bases and V 7 bases, and 5 bases lay outside the gene matches. The rearrangement uses TRBV6-6 and TRBJ1-6; 9 positions match TRBD1. Sequenced input: PBMCs. The receptor comes from a man aged 35 to 55 in good health and CMV-seronegative. CDR3 nucleotides: TGTGCCAGCAAATCGGGACAGGGAAATTCACCCCTCCACTTT. This sequence encodes CASKSGQGNSPLHF.